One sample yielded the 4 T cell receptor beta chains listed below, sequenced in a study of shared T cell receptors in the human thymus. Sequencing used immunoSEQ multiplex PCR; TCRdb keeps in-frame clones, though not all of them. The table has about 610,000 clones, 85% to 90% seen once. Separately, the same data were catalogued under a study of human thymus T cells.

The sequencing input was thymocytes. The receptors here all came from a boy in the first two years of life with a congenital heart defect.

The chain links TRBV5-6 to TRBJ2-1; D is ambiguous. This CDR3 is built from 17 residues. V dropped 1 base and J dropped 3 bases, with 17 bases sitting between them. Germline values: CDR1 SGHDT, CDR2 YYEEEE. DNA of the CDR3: TGTGCCAGCAGCTTGAAGTTCGCGGTAGACTGCTACAATGAGCAGTTCTTC. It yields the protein CASSLKFAVDCYNEQFF.

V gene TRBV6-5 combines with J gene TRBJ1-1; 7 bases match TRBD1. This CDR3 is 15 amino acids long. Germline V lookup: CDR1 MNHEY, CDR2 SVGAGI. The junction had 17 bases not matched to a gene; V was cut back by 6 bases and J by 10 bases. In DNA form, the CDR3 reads TGTGCCAGCAGCCCTTCTGAACCGACACAGGGGACAGCTTTCTTT. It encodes CASSPSEPTQGTAFF.

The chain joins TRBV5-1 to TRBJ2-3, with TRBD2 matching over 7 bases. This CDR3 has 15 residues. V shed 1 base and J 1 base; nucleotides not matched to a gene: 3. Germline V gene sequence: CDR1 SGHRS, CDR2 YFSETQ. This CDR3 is CASSLKAGGTDTQYF. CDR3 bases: TGCGCCAGCAGCTTGAAGGCGGGAGGCACAGATACGCAGTATTTT.

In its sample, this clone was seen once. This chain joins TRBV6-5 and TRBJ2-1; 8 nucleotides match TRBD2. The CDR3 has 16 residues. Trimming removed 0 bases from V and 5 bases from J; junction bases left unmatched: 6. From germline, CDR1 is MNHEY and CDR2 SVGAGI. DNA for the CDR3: TGTGCCAGCAGTTACTCGTTAGCGGGGCACCACAATGAGCAGTTCTTC. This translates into CASSYSLAGHHNEQFF.